Each of the 24 T cell receptor beta chains below was sequenced from the same sample in a study of blood T cells in healthy people across ages. Using a J-beta primer mix together with a sample-barcoded 5' primer, a second PCR was run for about 6 to 12 cycles. TCRdb reanalysed the 5' RACE reads using MiXCR and keeps one entry per CDR3 protein. The sample includes a few hundred thousand distinct CDR3 sequences, approximately 52% of them seen just once. Sequencing was carried out using blood. Source of these receptors: a man between 60 and 75 years old in good health.

This chain joins TRBV7-2 and TRBJ1-2; 7 bases are shared with TRBD1. The CDR3 contains 15 residues. J gave up 2 bases and V 5 bases, and 8 bases lay outside the gene matches. CDR1 SGHTA and CDR2 FQGNSA come from the germline V gene. CDR3 residues: CASSPDQGVNYGYTF. For the CDR3, the DNA is TGTGCCAGCAGCCCCGACCAGGGGGTGAACTATGGCTACACCTTC.

J is TRBJ2-3 and V is TRBV11-3, with D uncertain. The germline gives CDR1 SGHNT, CDR2 YENEEA. The V and J ends lost 0 bases and 2 bases respectively, with 6 bases between them. The CDR3 loop spans 14 amino acids. CDR3 DNA: TGTGCCAGCAGCTTAGAGGCCGACACAGATACGCAGTATTTT. Its protein is CASSLEADTDTQYF.

This clonotype occurred many times. This chain uses TRBV24-1 with TRBJ1-2; the D is unclear. The V gene's germline CDR1 is KGHDR and CDR2 SFDVKD. The V end was cut by 4 bases, the J end by 6 bases, with 8 bases between. This CDR3 is 12 amino acids long. CDR3 nucleotides: TGTGCCACCAGTGACCTAACAGATGGCTACACCTTC. This gives the protein CATSDLTDGYTF.

The rearrangement uses TRBV7-2 and TRBJ2-7, with a weak D call TRBD1 (6 bases). The ends were cut back, 7 bases at V and 7 bases at J, with 20 bases in the middle. CDR1 and CDR2 (germline): SGHTA, FQGNSA. This CDR3 contains 14 residues. Here the CDR3 reads CASNPEGVMVEQYF. The CDR3 nucleotides are TGTGCCAGCAACCCTGAGGGGGTGATGGTTGAGCAGTACTTC.

The chain links TRBV6-6 to TRBJ2-3, with TRBD2 matching 16 bases. V was clipped by 10 bases and J by 12 bases; unmatched bases: 7. The germline CDR1 and CDR2 sequences are MNHNY and SVGAGI (reference sequence). CDR3 length equals 13 residues. The chain's CDR3 is CAMGTSGGEAQYF. CDR3 coding DNA: TGTGCCATGGGGACTAGCGGGGGGGAGGCACAGTATTTT.

This clonotype was observed many times. V and J are TRBV6-5 and TRBJ2-1; D is unresolved. This CDR3 is built from 15 residues. The germline V and J ends were trimmed by 2 bases and 0 bases, with 8 bases remaining between them. The V gene's germline CDR1 is MNHEY and CDR2 SVGAGI. The CDR3 DNA follows: TGTGCCAGCAGTTACCGGGCAAGCTCCTACAATGAGCAGTTCTTC. It codes for CASSYRASSYNEQFF.

The CDR3 protein is CASSYHNGRPSYEQYF. DNA of the CDR3: TGTGCCAGCAGTTACCACAACGGGAGGCCCTCCTACGAGCAGTACTTC. The chain couples TRBV6-2 or TRBV6-3 to TRBJ2-7, with 7 bases fitting TRBD2. Germline V gene data show CDR1 as MNHEY and CDR2 as SVGEGT. This CDR3 spans 16 amino acids. V lost 2 bases, J lost 0 bases, and 7 bases stayed unmatched.

This chain joins TRBV28 and TRBJ2-7, with D perhaps matching TRBD2 (5 bases). Germline assignment: CDR1 MDHEN and CDR2 SYDVKM. The CDR3 contains 14 residues. Trimming pared 5 bases from V and 6 bases from J, leaving 17 bases between. CDR3 loop: CASSLGVGIGEQYF. The CDR3 nucleotides are TGTGCCAGCAGTCTTGGCGTCGGGATTGGCGAGCAGTACTTC.

The rearrangement joins TRBV21-1 to TRBJ2-1; the tabulated D call, TRBD1, remains unverified against the DNA. TRBV21-1 is a pseudogene. The CDR3 is 12 amino acids. In DNA form, the CDR3 reads TGTGCCAGCAGCAAAATCCGGGGCGGTCAGTTCTTC. It yields the protein CASSKIRGGQFF.

Turning to this clonotype: This could be a read error, since a much larger clone is one nucleotide away. This CDR3 is CASSETGQGRQETQYF. DNA for the CDR3: TGTGCCAGCAGCGAAACCGGACAGGGACGGCAAGAGACCCAGTACTTC. V is TRBV7-2 and J is TRBJ2-5, with 8 bases matching TRBD1. Looked up from germline, CDR1 is SGHTA and CDR2 is FQGNSA. CDR3 length equals 16 residues. V dropped 5 bases and J dropped 2; count of bases not matched to a gene: 10.

This clonotype was detected a few times. The chain joins TRBV6-2 or TRBV6-3 to TRBJ2-3, with D tentatively TRBD1 (5 bases). Per the germline V gene, CDR1 is MNHEY and CDR2 is SVGEGT. This CDR3 is built from 14 residues. Trimming left V 5 bases short and J 6 bases short, with 15 bases between. CDR3 bases: TGTGCCAGCAGTCGACGACAGAACATCGATACGCAGTATTTT. Its translation is CASSRRQNIDTQYF.

This clonotype was observed a handful of times. The CDR3 protein is CASSPQNRMNTEAFF. The CDR3 DNA reads as TGTGCCAGCAGCCCCCAAAACAGGATGAACACTGAAGCTTTCTTT. This chain uses TRBV9 with TRBJ1-1; a weak D match, TRBD1 (5 bases). Deletions cut 4 bases from V and 0 bases from J, with 13 bases between. The CDR3 spans 15 residues. CDR1 and CDR2 (germline): SGDLS, YYNGEE. The full variable domain, in which reference TRBV9 and TRBJ1-1 provide the parts outside the CDR3, is DSGVTQTPKHLITATGQRVTLRCSPRSGDLSVYWYQQSLDQGLQFLIQYYNGEERAKGNILERFSAQQFPDLHSELNLSSLELGDSALYFCASSPQNRMNTEAFFGQGTRLTVV.

This clonotype was detected only a few times. It may be a read error: a sequence one base away is much more abundant. The chain carries TRBV20-1 and TRBJ2-1; 11 bases match TRBD2. Matching the DNA end better, TRBJ2-7 makes the J call doubtful. The CDR3 contains 14 residues. Germline CDR1 DFQATT, CDR2 SNEGSKA (reference sequence). In DNA form, the CDR3 reads TGCAGTGCCACTACTAGCGGGAGTTACAATGAGCAGTACTTC. Protein: CSATTSGSYNEQYF.

The J gene is TRBJ1-1, the V gene TRBV12-3 or TRBV12-4; TRBD1 might be the D (5 bases). The V end lost 6 bases, the J end lost 3 bases, and 11 bases lay between the germline ends. The CDR3 loop spans 13 amino acids. CDR3 residues: CASSIQDYTEAFF. The CDR3 bases are TGTGCCAGCAGCATACAGGATTACACTGAAGCTTTCTTT.

This clonotype was detected only once. The rearrangement links TRBV14 to TRBJ2-7; 9 nucleotides align to TRBD2. J lost 7 bases, V lost 1 base, and 14 bases had no gene match. The CDR3 loop spans 17 amino acids. In germline, CDR1 is SGHDN, CDR2 FVKESK. Here the CDR3 reads CASSQGGSGSLYNEQYF. The CDR3 DNA is TGTGCCAGCAGCCAAGGTGGTAGCGGGAGCCTCTACAATGAGCAGTACTTC.

V gene TRBV12-3 or TRBV12-4 combines with J gene TRBJ2-1, with D perhaps matching TRBD1 or TRBD2 (5 bases each). This CDR3 is 15 amino acids long. V was cut by 7 bases and J by 1 base, with 14 bases left in between. This CDR3 is CASTLRGPSYNEQFF. In nucleotides, the CDR3 is TGTGCCAGCACCCTTCGGGGCCCTTCCTACAATGAGCAGTTCTTC.

The chain has TRBV11-2 and TRBJ2-1; no reliable D call. CDR3 length: 14 residues. Germline V gene sequence: CDR1 SGHAT, CDR2 FQNNGV. The ends were cut back, 1 base at V and 9 bases at J, with 13 bases in the middle. DNA for the CDR3: TGTGCCAGCAGCTTAGCCGCAAACTCGGGTGAGCAGTTCTTC. It specifies CASSLAANSGEQFF.

V and J are TRBV9 and TRBJ2-3; D might be TRBD1 or TRBD2, each matching 5 bases. Trimming stripped 3 bases from V and 2 bases from J, with 16 bases between. Per the germline V gene, CDR1 is SGDLS and CDR2 is YYNGEE. This CDR3 is built from 16 residues. This chain's CDR3 is CASSATPGTNTDTQYF. CDR3 DNA: TGTGCCAGCAGCGCGACGCCCGGGACGAACACAGATACGCAGTATTTT.

V usage is TRBV28 and J usage is TRBJ2-4; 9 bases are shared with TRBD1. The J call may be wrong; the DNA end is better matched by TRBJ2-7. This CDR3 contains 14 residues. Germline loops: CDR1 MDHEN, CDR2 SYDVKM. The CDR3 reads CASNPGTGRREQYF. The CDR3 nucleotides are TGTGCCAGTAACCCAGGGACAGGGAGGCGCGAGCAGTACTTC.

V gene TRBV6-1 combines with J gene TRBJ1-2, with TRBD1 matching over 9 bases. The junction had 2 bases not matched to a gene; V was cut back by 3 bases and J by 3 bases. CDR3 length equals 14 residues. CDR1 is MNHNS and CDR2 is SASEGT in the germline V gene. CDR3 in amino acids: CASSEDRGYYGYTF. The DNA for the CDR3 is TGTGCCAGCAGTGAGGACAGGGGTTACTATGGCTACACCTTC.

This clonotype has only a few counts. This rearrangement joins TRBV28 to TRBJ2-5; possibly TRBD1 for D (5 bases). Gene TRBJ2-7 matches the end of the DNA better, so the J call may be wrong. The CDR3 extends over 14 amino acids. Per the germline V gene, CDR1 is MDHEN and CDR2 is SYDVKM. CDR3 nucleotide sequence: TGTGCCAGCAAACTCAGACAGCTCTCCTACGAGCAGTACTTC. Amino acids: CASKLRQLSYEQYF.

The chain couples TRBV6-1 to TRBJ1-1; no clear D gene. V was shortened by 6 bases and J by 6 bases, with 11 bases between the two germline ends. The germline gives CDR1 MNHNS, CDR2 SASEGT. The CDR3 length is 12 residues. CDR3 protein: CASSFDRAEAFF. CDR3 DNA: TGTGCCAGCAGCTTTGACCGGGCTGAAGCTTTCTTT.

With respect to this clonotype: A much larger clone differs by one base, so this may be a read error. This chain links TRBV20-1 with TRBJ2-7; 13 bases are a match to TRBD2. The CDR3 sequence is 16 residues long. Unmatched junction bases numbered 8, after V lost 0 bases and J lost 6 bases. Germline V lookup: CDR1 DFQATT, CDR2 SNEGSKA (reference sequence). CDR3 sequence reads: CSARETSGGSSREQYF. The CDR3 DNA reads TGCAGTGCTAGAGAGACTAGCGGGGGGTCCTCCCGCGAGCAGTACTTC.

V is TRBV4-3 and J is TRBJ2-7; 8 bases fit TRBD1. The J call may not be correct, given that the DNA end is closer to TRBJ2-4. The V gene's germline CDR1 is LGHNA and CDR2 YSLEER. This CDR3 is 15 amino acids long. The CDR3 sequence is CASSLLQGVQNIQYF. CDR3 coding DNA: TGCGCCAGCAGCCTACTACAGGGGGTCCAAAACATTCAGTACTTC.